The entry below gives a single T cell receptor (beta chain) sequence along with its context. Profiled with immunoSEQ multiplex PCR; TCRdb holds only in-frame clones, not every one. Of some 340,000 clones listed, about four fifths are singletons. Germline V gives CDR1 SGHRS, CDR2 YFSETQ. The V gene lost 3 bases and the J gene lost 1 base, with 13 bases spanning the gap. The CDR3 sequence is 15 residues long. This sample was included in a study of blood T cell repertoires in COVID-19. Study summary: Samples came from the United States, Italy and Spain, spanning acute and convalescent COVID-19.

The rearrangement uses TRBV5-1 and TRBJ1-1; D is perhaps TRBD1 (6 bases). This sequence was found in a man aged 25 to 40 with active or convalescent COVID-19. The material sequenced was peripheral blood. Here the CDR3 DNA reads TGCGCCAGCAGCTCCGCCGGGGGGCAGAACACTGAAGCTTTCTTT. Its translation is CASSSAGGQNTEAFF.